These 30 T cell receptor beta chains were all obtained from the same sample, sequenced in a study of tumor and adjacent non-tumor tissue in lung cancer. TCRbeta libraries were built with three rounds of nested PCR, modified from ARM-PCR. Via MiXCR, TCRdb re-called the multiplex PCR reads, giving one row per CDR3 protein. Here the sample spans 90,000 to 110,000 distinct CDR3 sequences, about 65% being singletons. No cell sorting was done before RNA was extracted from the tissue. The normal lung tissue was taken more than 3 cm from the tumor edge. Material for sequencing was distant non-tumor lung tissue. The source is a man in his 60s with non-small cell lung cancer.

This clonotype was counted ten times or more. The chain is built from TRBV5-1 and TRBJ2-3; either TRBD1 or TRBD2 may supply D (5 bases each). Germline lookup yields CDR1 SGHRS and CDR2 YFSETQ. The CDR3 is 14 amino acids. Trimming stripped 0 bases from V and 5 bases from J, with 10 bases between. Here the CDR3 reads CASSLDGARDTQYF. The CDR3 DNA follows: TGCGCCAGCAGCTTGGACGGGGCCAGAGATACGCAGTATTTT.

In the case of this clonotype: Being one base from a much bigger clone, this may be a read error. The J gene is TRBJ2-5, the V gene TRBV28, with D maybe TRBD2 (5 bases). Trimming took 8 bases from V and 2 from J, leaving 12 bases between them. CDR1 is MDHEN and CDR2 is SYDVKM in the germline V gene. The CDR3 has 13 amino acids. The CDR3 DNA follows: TGTGCCAGCTGTGGGGAGCAGCAAGAGACCCAGTACTTC. As protein: CASCGEQQETQYF.

As concerns this clonotype: The germline gene is not matched at one end of the junction; a read error may be the cause. The chain combines TRBV5-1 with TRBJ2-5; D might be TRBD1 (5 bases). CDR3 length: 13 amino acids. The germline V gene encodes CDR1 SGHRS and CDR2 YFSETQ. The CDR3 coding sequence is TGCACCAGCAACGCAGGGTTGGAAGAGACCCAGTACTTC. This translates into CTSNAGLEETQYF.

As concerns this clonotype: The junction does not match germline at one end; this may be a read error. The V call is TRBV24-1, the J call TRBJ2-4; D ambiguous. Looked up from germline, CDR1 is KGHDR and CDR2 is SFDVKD. CDR3 length equals 15 residues. The chain's CDR3 is CVTSGNGTAKNIQYF. The CDR3 DNA is TGTGTCACCAGTGGCAACGGAACGGCCAAAAACATTCAGTACTTC.

This clonotype was recorded at least ten times. The V and J genes are TRBV4-3 and TRBJ2-1, with D perhaps TRBD2 (5 bases). With 1 base removed from V and 8 bases from J, the gap between germline ends came to 15 bases. CDR1 and CDR2 (germline): LGHNA, YSLEER. The CDR3 has 15 residues. CDR3: CASSQALFVRDEQFF. CDR3 DNA sequence: TGCGCCAGCAGCCAAGCTCTGTTCGTGCGGGATGAGCAGTTCTTC.

Note on this clonotype: This may come from a read error, since a much larger clone is one base off. Here the CDR3 omits its conserved ending phenylalanine or tryptophan, so a read error is the likely source. V usage is TRBV7-9 and J usage is TRBJ2-1; perhaps TRBD2 as D (6 bases). Trimming took 5 bases from V and 4 from J, leaving 12 bases between them. The germline CDR1 and CDR2 sequences are SEHNR and FQNEAQ (reference sequence). The CDR3 totals 14 residues. The CDR3 region is CASSPDGLYNEQFL. The CDR3 DNA follows: TGTGCCAGCAGCCCTGACGGACTATACAATGAGCAGTTCCTC.

With respect to this clonotype: This is likely a read error, given that the CDR3 carries no conserved phenylalanine or tryptophan at its end. This chain connects TRBV5-6 to TRBJ1-6, with D unclear. The CDR3 runs 14 residues. The germline gives CDR1 SGHDT, CDR2 YYEEEE. The DNA for the CDR3 is TGTGCCAGCAACTTGAAGCAGCCTAATTCACCCCTCCACTCT. This sequence encodes CASNLKQPNSPLHS.

Turning to this clonotype: This sequence may be a read error, since a much larger clone differs from it by one base. This chain uses TRBV6-2 or TRBV6-3 with TRBJ1-1; D not resolved. The CDR3 has 13 residues. CDR1 and CDR2 (germline): MNHEY, SVGEGT. The CDR3 sequence is CASNYNTGWGAFF. The CDR3 DNA reads TGTGCCAGCAATTACAACACTGGATGGGGAGCTTTCTTT.

As concerns this clonotype: Given a much more abundant clone one base away, this may be a read error. V and J are TRBV28 and TRBJ1-6; 8 positions agree with TRBD1. Germline lookup yields CDR1 MDHEN and CDR2 SYDVKM. CDR3 length equals 16 residues. The CDR3 DNA reads as TGTGCCAGCAGTTCACCCCCAGGGGGCGGAGGCTCACCCCTCCTCTTT. Its translation is CASSSPPGGGGSPLLF.

This clonotype was counted ten times or more. The rearrangement links TRBV7-9 to TRBJ1-2; 9 nucleotides line up with TRBD1. Germline V gene sequence: CDR1 SEHNR, CDR2 FQNEAQ (reference sequence). J was trimmed by 4 bases and V by 5 bases; bases with no gene match: 8. The CDR3 consists of 15 residues. The CDR3 DNA reads TGTGCCAGCAGCCTCGGACAGGGGAATACCTATGGCTACACCTTC. It encodes CASSLGQGNTYGYTF.

This clonotype was picked up one time. V is TRBV11-3 and J is TRBJ2-2; D not certain. CDR3 length equals 14 residues. V was cut by 8 bases and J by 0 bases, with 10 bases left in between. CDR1 is SGHNT, CDR2 YENEEA, per germline. CDR3 in amino acids: CASLGPSNTGELFF. The CDR3 region has the DNA TGTGCCAGCCTAGGACCTTCGAACACCGGGGAGCTGTTTTTT.

This clonotype was detected many times. The chain uses TRBV28 and TRBJ1-6; weak D call: TRBD1 (5 bases). The germline V and J ends were trimmed by 5 bases and 2 bases, with 10 bases remaining between them. Looked up from germline, CDR1 is MDHEN and CDR2 is SYDVKM. CDR3 length: 15 residues. The CDR3 region has the DNA TGTGCCAGCAGTACGGGACCGACCTATAATTCACCCCTCCACTTT. It translates to CASSTGPTYNSPLHF.

This clonotype was found many times. This clone may be a read error of a much larger clone one base away. No conserved phenylalanine or tryptophan is present at the end of the CDR3, so a read error is the likely explanation. This chain connects TRBV6-1 to TRBJ2-7; no firm D call. V dropped 5 bases and J dropped 2 bases, with 4 bases sitting between them. Per the germline V gene, CDR1 is MNHNS and CDR2 is SASEGT. The CDR3 loop spans 11 amino acids. The CDR3 here is CASSFTYEQYS. The CDR3 DNA reads TGTGCCAGCAGTTTTACCTACGAGCAGTACTCC.

This clonotype was seen a handful of times. Given the absence of the conserved phenylalanine or tryptophan at the CDR3 end, a read error is likely. The V call is TRBV20-1, the J call TRBJ1-2, with TRBD1 identical over 12 bases. V was pared by 1 base and J by 0 bases, with 9 bases of the junction left unmatched. The CDR3 contains 18 residues. Germline loops: CDR1 DFQATT, CDR2 SNEGSKA (reference sequence). CDR3 bases: TGCAGTGCTAGAGCCCCGGGACAGGGGGCAGGGCCTAACTATGGCTACACCCTC. Its translation is CSARAPGQGAGPNYGYTL.

This chain uses TRBV7-9 with TRBJ2-5; either TRBD1 or TRBD2 may supply D (5 bases each). This CDR3 contains 16 residues. The V gene lost 1 base and the J gene lost 5 bases, with 17 bases spanning the gap. Germline V lookup: CDR1 SEHNR, CDR2 FQNEAQ (reference sequence). The DNA for the CDR3 is TGTGCCAGCAGCTTAGTAGGGCCCAGAGAGGGGGAGACCCAGTACTTC. It encodes CASSLVGPREGETQYF.

The table lists this clonotype with a few counts. The rearrangement uses TRBV20-1 and TRBJ2-3, with a tentative D call TRBD1 (5 bases). The CDR3 runs 12 residues. V shed 0 bases and J shed 8 bases, with 9 bases lying between them. CDR1 is DFQATT and CDR2 is SNEGSKA in the germline V gene (reference sequence). The CDR3 reads CSARDRTPTQYF. In DNA, the CDR3 is TGCAGTGCTAGAGATCGGACACCTACGCAGTATTTT.

Remarks on this clonotype: An end of the junction does not agree with germline; a read error may underlie this. The V call is TRBV12-3 or TRBV12-4, the J call TRBJ2-7; perhaps TRBD2 as D (5 bases). CDR3 length equals 14 residues. The CDR3 bases are TGTACCAGCAGTTTGTGCCCGGAGGACTACGAGCAGTACTTC. Amino acid sequence: CTSSLCPEDYEQYF.

J is TRBJ1-1 and V is TRBV28; 7 nucleotides match TRBD1. Trimming removed 6 bases from V and 3 bases from J; junction bases left unmatched: 10. Germline V gives CDR1 MDHEN, CDR2 SYDVKM. The length of the CDR3 is 15 residues. The CDR3 loop is CASSPGGRRDTEAFF. As DNA, the CDR3 is TGTGCCAGCAGCCCAGGGGGGCGGAGGGACACTGAAGCTTTCTTT. Together with reference TRBV28 and TRBJ1-1, the CDR3 gives the full variable domain: DVKVTQSSRYLVKRTGEKVFLECVQDMDHENMFWYRQDPGLGLRLIYFSYDVKMKEKGDIPEGYSVSREKKERFSLILESASTNQTSMYLCASSPGGRRDTEAFFGQGTRLTVV.

Ten or more counts support this clonotype. CDR3 residues: CASSLLAGGPGREQFF. Here the CDR3 DNA reads TGTGCCAGCAGTCTACTAGCGGGAGGGCCGGGAAGGGAGCAGTTCTTC. The chain uses TRBV12-3 or TRBV12-4 and TRBJ2-1, with 13 nucleotides matching TRBD2. The CDR3 runs 16 residues. V lost 5 bases and J lost 10; bases outside the gene matches: 11.

As to this clonotype: This CDR3 fails to terminate in the conserved phenylalanine or tryptophan, so it likely reflects a read error. It is unclear where the CDR3 begins or ends on the DNA, so no DNA is shown, and the CDR3 is as TCRdb lists it. CDR3 in amino acids: CACSFSGQPQHL. The chain is built from TRBV28 and TRBJ1-5; the table's D call of TRBD1 was not tested on the DNA. The germline V gene encodes CDR1 MDHEN and CDR2 SYDVKM. The CDR3 is 12 residues long, counting both termini.

This clonotype was counted a few times. This may come from a read error, since a much larger clone is one base off. The J gene is TRBJ1-3, the V gene TRBV6-6; no definite D call. The CDR3 is made up of 12 amino acids. Per the germline V gene, CDR1 is MNHNY and CDR2 is SVGAGI (reference sequence). Written as DNA, the CDR3 is TGTGACAGCAGTTTTACTGGAAACACCATATATTTT. It codes for CDSSFTGNTIYF.

A remark on this clonotype: Since a much larger clone is just one base distant, this may be a read error. The J gene is TRBJ2-1, the V gene TRBV20-1; 9 bases match TRBD2. Trimming cost V 4 bases and J 6 bases; bases outside gene matches: 7. CDR1 DFQATT and CDR2 SNEGSKA come from the germline V gene (reference sequence). CDR3 size: 14 residues. The CDR3 is CSANRGGDANEQFF. The CDR3 DNA sequence: TGCAGTGCTAACCGCGGGGGGGACGCCAATGAGCAGTTCTTC.

V and J are TRBV29-1 and TRBJ2-3; TRBD1 matches at 8 bases. This CDR3 is 13 amino acids long. In germline, CDR1 is SQVTM, CDR2 ANQGSEA. The CDR3 reads CNVEGQGADTQYF. In DNA, the CDR3 is TGCAACGTGGAAGGACAGGGTGCAGATACGCAGTATTTT.

Many counts were recorded for this clonotype. V and J are TRBV4-3 and TRBJ2-1; 9 positions match TRBD2. CDR3 length equals 16 residues. Germline V gene lookup returns CDR1 LGHNA and CDR2 YSLEER. The V gene end was trimmed by 0 bases and the J gene end by 7 bases; junction bases not matched to a gene: 7. The CDR3 bases are TGCGCCAGCAGCCAAGATTTAGCGGGAGTGGGTAATGAGCAGTTCTTC. It encodes CASSQDLAGVGNEQFF.

Remarks on this clonotype: Its ends do not fully match the called genes, so a read error is possible. This rearrangement joins TRBV29-1 to TRBJ1-1; D not resolved. Germline V gives CDR1 SQVTM, CDR2 ANQGSEA. The CDR3 is made up of 14 amino acids. The CDR3 sequence: CNVEKPTKNTEAFF. The CDR3 nucleotides read TGCAACGTTGAAAAACCGACGAAGAACACTGAAGCTTTCTTT.

About this clonotype itself: No conserved phenylalanine or tryptophan is present at the end of the CDR3, so a read error is the likely explanation. The rearrangement uses TRBV29-1 and TRBJ1-1; D gene uncertain. V lost 3 bases to trimming and J lost 5 bases, with 16 bases between them. The length of the CDR3 is 14 residues. Germline assignment: CDR1 SQVTM and CDR2 ANQGSEA. The CDR3 DNA reads as TGCAGCGTTGAGCAGTGGGCATCTTTTACTGAAGCTTTCCTT. Protein product: CSVEQWASFTEAFL.

With regard to this clonotype: In this CDR3 the conserved last residue, phenylalanine or tryptophan, is missing, so a read error is likely. The limits of the CDR3 on the DNA are not certain, so only TCRdb's listed CDR3 is given. The chain carries TRBV4-1 and TRBJ2-7; the table's D gene call, TRBD1, was not cross checked with the DNA. The CDR3 has 16 amino acids, counting both end residues. Germline V gene sequence: CDR1 MGHRA, CDR2 YSYEKL. CDR3: CASSQERDLRTYERYI.

This clonotype was counted ten times or more. The V and J genes are TRBV20-1 and TRBJ2-5; D gene ambiguous. The CDR3 covers 11 residues. V was pared by 1 base and J by 4 bases, with 4 bases between. Germline V gene lookup returns CDR1 DFQATT and CDR2 SNEGSKA (reference sequence). CDR3 residues: CSARGVETQYF. The CDR3 DNA is TGCAGTGCTAGAGGGGTAGAGACCCAGTACTTC.

As for this clonotype: It may be a read error: a sequence one base away is much more abundant. The V gene is TRBV12-3 or TRBV12-4, the J gene TRBJ2-7, with no clear D. This CDR3 comprises 12 residues. The CDR3 bases are TGTGTCAGCAGTAGCTTGGGTTCGCGGCAGTACTTC. This sequence encodes CVSSSLGSRQYF.

In the case of this clonotype: The junction differs from germline at one of its ends, possibly a read error. The chain links TRBV11-2 to TRBJ2-1; TRBD1 matches 10 bases. The CDR3 sequence is 14 residues long. Germline V CDR1 and CDR2: SGHAT, FQNNGV. The CDR3 reads CAGSSRQGADEQFF. CDR3 DNA: TGTGCCGGCAGCTCCAGACAGGGGGCCGATGAGCAGTTCTTT.